Below, 10 T cell receptor beta chains from the same sample are listed, as sequenced in a study of T-cell memory formation after mild COVID-19. MiXCR, run by TCRdb on the 5' RACE reads, gives a single entry per CDR3 protein. The table lists about 55,000 distinct CDR3 sequences, over 7.5% of them singletons. The specimen was PBMCs or a T cell subset sorted from them (not recorded which). The receptors here all came from a man aged 18 to 29 who had mild COVID-19 (a few samples of this study predate the infection). Cell type and time point are not known.

This clonotype was observed many times. The chain recombines TRBV4-2 with TRBJ2-5; 10 bases are a match to TRBD2. The CDR3 totals 16 residues. Looked up from germline, CDR1 is LGHNA and CDR2 is YNFKEQ. V shed 0 bases, J shed 3 bases, and the junction held 4 bases outside the gene matches. This chain's CDR3 is CASSQDPTSGKETQYF. CDR3 nucleotide sequence: TGTGCCAGCAGCCAAGATCCCACTAGCGGGAAAGAGACCCAGTACTTC.

The genes are TRBV20-1 and TRBJ2-7; weak D call: TRBD1 (6 bases). V was clipped by 1 base and J by 5 bases, with 18 bases between them. The germline gives CDR1 DFQATT, CDR2 SNEGSKA (reference sequence). This CDR3 has 15 residues. CDR3 sequence: CSARARKTGGHEQYF. The CDR3 DNA follows: TGCAGTGCTAGAGCGCGCAAGACAGGTGGCCACGAGCAGTACTTC.

The chain has TRBV5-1 and TRBJ1-2, with TRBD1 identical over 7 bases. V was clipped by 0 bases and J by 3 bases; unmatched bases: 5. The CDR3 contains 15 residues. Germline V gene data show CDR1 as SGHRS and CDR2 as YFSETQ. The CDR3 DNA reads as TGCGCCAGCAGCTTGGAAGGGGGCTCTTACTATGGCTACACCTTC. Translated, it gives CASSLEGGSYYGYTF.

This clonotype was seen a handful of times. The V call is TRBV11-2, the J call TRBJ2-5; D is unresolved. Deletions cut 2 bases from V and 2 bases from J, with 6 bases between. The CDR3 runs 13 residues. Looked up from germline, CDR1 is SGHAT and CDR2 is FQNNGV. CDR3 loop: CASSLQVQETQYF. The CDR3 coding sequence is TGTGCCAGCAGCTTACAGGTGCAAGAGACCCAGTACTTC.

This clonotype came up a few times. The rearrangement uses TRBV2 and TRBJ1-5, with D unresolved. Deletions cut 4 bases from V and 0 bases from J, with 13 bases between. This CDR3 has 16 residues. Germline V gene sequence: CDR1 SNHLY, CDR2 FYNNEI. CDR3 protein: CASSGRLTVSNQPQHF. CDR3 nucleotides: TGTGCCAGCAGTGGACGACTGACGGTTAGCAATCAGCCCCAGCATTTT.

This clonotype occurred a few times. The chain couples TRBV3-1 to TRBJ2-3; the D is unclear. Germline-derived CDR1 and CDR2 are LGHDT and YNNKEL (reference sequence). The CDR3 is 13 residues long. V lost 4 bases, J lost 3 bases, and 8 bases lay in between. The CDR3 loop reads CASSLVRTDTQYF. CDR3 bases: TGTGCCAGCAGCCTAGTGAGGACAGATACGCAGTATTTT.

This clonotype was counted many times. The chain employs TRBV14 and TRBJ2-1; D may be TRBD2 (6 bases). The V end was cut by 4 bases, the J end by 5 bases, with 15 bases between. Germline V CDR1 and CDR2: SGHDN, FVKESK. The CDR3 totals 15 residues. The CDR3 DNA sequence: TGTGCCAGCAGCCCCACTGGGACTTCCCACAATGAGCAGTTCTTC. Amino acids: CASSPTGTSHNEQFF.

This chain uses TRBV18 with TRBJ2-3; a possible D gene is TRBD1 (5 bases). CDR3 length: 15 residues. In germline, CDR1 is KGHSH, CDR2 LQKENI. V was cut by 0 bases and J by 7 bases, with 14 bases left in between. The CDR3 sequence: CASSPPIRDVHTQYF. In DNA, the CDR3 is TGTGCCAGCTCACCACCAATCAGGGATGTACATACGCAGTATTTT.

In its sample, this clonotype was seen a few times. CDR3 protein: CASSQEGVGGEQFF. The CDR3 coding sequence is TGTGCCAGCAGCCAAGAGGGGGTCGGTGGGGAGCAGTTCTTC. The rearrangement joins TRBV4-2 to TRBJ2-1, with D tentatively TRBD1 or TRBD2 (5 bases each). The CDR3 is made up of 14 amino acids. Germline V gene data show CDR1 as LGHNA and CDR2 as YNFKEQ. V was shortened by 0 bases and J by 10 bases, with 13 bases between the two germline ends.

This chain uses TRBV10-3 with TRBJ2-1, with 11 bases that match TRBD1. The CDR3 has 12 residues. Germline values: CDR1 ENHRY, CDR2 SYGVKD. Germline trimming cut 9 bases from V and 8 bases from J; bases unmatched to any gene: 3. The CDR3, as DNA: TGTGCCATAGGACAGGGGGCGGATGAGCAGTTCTTC. This translates into CAIGQGADEQFF.